These T cell receptor beta chains were read from a single sample in a study of beta chain features in type 1 diabetes. Libraries were prepared by immunoSEQ multiplex PCR; TCRdb keeps only in-frame clonotypes and omits some of them. The sample lists fewer than 650,000 clones, roughly a sixth occurring once. The sample consisted of naive CD4+ T cells from blood. The receptors stem from a man aged 18 to 29 in good health. Both conserved end residues are part of each CDR3. D genes are given only for firm matches. Clone size is shown for a subset of rows, as once, few, many or a class of expanded clone.

clone_size,d_call,cdr3_length,v_call,j_call,cdr3_aa,cdr3_nt
NA,TRBD1,17,TRBV12-5,TRBJ1-5,CASGLSLDRGVNQPQHF,TGTGCTAGTGGTTTGTCCCTAGACAGGGGGGTCAATCAGCCCCAGCATTTT
NA,TRBD1,16,TRBV5-1,TRBJ2-1,CASSSLRDRVGNEQFF,TGCGCCAGCAGCTCTCTTCGGGACAGGGTCGGCAATGAGCAGTTCTTC
NA,TRBD2,17,TRBV9,TRBJ2-3,CASSVEFSGGARDTQYF,TGTGCCAGCAGCGTAGAGTTTAGCGGGGGGGCCCGAGATACGCAGTATTTT
few,NA,13,TRBV7-3,TRBJ2-3,CASSSRTTDTQYF,TGTGCCAGCAGCTCCCGGACGACAGATACGCAGTATTTT
NA,NA,16,TRBV10-3,TRBJ2-1,CAISPLAASSYNEQFF,TGTGCCATCAGTCCTTTAGCGGCAAGCTCCTACAATGAGCAGTTCTTC
NA,NA,14,TRBV6-6,TRBJ1-5,CASADTGQNQPQHF,TGTGCCAGCGCTGACACCGGCCAAAATCAGCCCCAGCATTTT
NA,TRBD2,15,TRBV7-2,TRBJ2-5,CASSRTSGGQETQYF,TGTGCCAGCAGCCGGACTAGCGGGGGCCAAGAGACCCAGTACTTC
NA,NA,13,TRBV5-6,TRBJ1-1,CASSPKGRQKAFF,TGTGCCAGCAGCCCTAAAGGGAGGCAGAAAGCTTTCTTT
few,NA,16,TRBV4-3,TRBJ1-3,CASSQMDRSPGNTIYF,TGCGCCAGCAGCCAAATGGACCGGTCCCCTGGAAACACCATATATTTT
NA,NA,14,TRBV11-2,TRBJ2-7,CASSVRGSSYEQYF,TGTGCCAGCAGCGTCCGAGGGAGCTCCTACGAGCAGTACTTC
NA,NA,15,TRBV9,TRBJ2-5,CASSSTNSLWGTQYF,TGTGCCAGCAGCTCAACCAACTCCCTCTGGGGGACCCAGTACTTC
once,TRBD1,16,TRBV7-3,TRBJ1-2,CASSSQSGTGGNGYTF,TGTGCCAGCAGCTCCCAATCCGGGACAGGCGGGAATGGCTACACCTTC
NA,TRBD1,14,TRBV11-1,TRBJ1-1,CASSWDRGDTEAFF,TGTGCCAGCAGCTGGGACAGGGGGGACACTGAAGCTTTCTTT
NA,TRBD1,15,TRBV14,TRBJ2-7,CASSQPGQGDYEQYF,TGTGCCAGCAGCCAACCGGGACAGGGGGACTACGAGCAGTACTTC
few,TRBD1,15,TRBV28,TRBJ2-3,CASSPWGQGGDTQYF,TGTGCCAGCAGCCCTTGGGGACAGGGCGGGGATACGCAGTATTTT
NA,TRBD1,14,TRBV6-6,TRBJ2-2,CASSRDRVRGELFF,TGTGCCAGCAGCCGAGACAGGGTCCGGGGGGAGCTGTTTTTT
NA,NA,14,TRBV6-5,TRBJ1-1,CASSPITGGTEAFF,TGTGCCAGCAGTCCGATAACGGGGGGGACTGAAGCTTTCTTT
few,TRBD1,18,TRBV7-2,TRBJ2-5,CASSLFRRRQGRQETQYF,TGTGCCAGCAGCTTATTCCGCCGCCGACAGGGACGTCAAGAGACCCAGTACTTC
many,TRBD2,13,TRBV14,TRBJ2-3,CASSLAGSDTQYF,TGTGCCAGCAGTTTAGCGGGATCGGATACGCAGTATTTT
NA,TRBD1,14,TRBV28,TRBJ2-7,CASIGQGTAYEQYF,TGTGCCAGCATAGGACAGGGGACGGCCTACGAGCAGTACTTC
NA,TRBD1,15,TRBV7-9,TRBJ1-1,CASSPQQGANTEAFF,TGTGCCAGCAGCCCCCAACAGGGGGCTAACACTGAAGCTTTCTTT
NA,TRBD2,16,TRBV5-5,TRBJ2-7,CASSRPGTSGVYEQYF,TGTGCCAGCAGCCGCCCTGGGACTAGCGGGGTCTACGAGCAGTACTTC
NA,NA,12,TRBV7-7,TRBJ2-2,CASSISTGELFF,TGTGCCAGCAGCATTTCCACCGGGGAGCTGTTTTTT
few,NA,14,TRBV5-4,TRBJ1-3,CASSKADSGNTIYF,TGTGCCAGCAGCAAGGCGGATTCTGGAAACACCATATATTTT
few,NA,14,TRBV5-4,TRBJ1-2,CASSSGAANYGYTF,TGTGCCAGCAGCTCTGGAGCTGCTAACTATGGCTACACCTTC
NA,NA,15,TRBV4-3,TRBJ2-7,CASSQVRDISYEQYF,TGCGCCAGCAGCCAAGTGCGGGACATTTCCTACGAGCAGTACTTC
once,NA,15,TRBV7-2,TRBJ1-4,CASTLPGRTNEKLFF,TGTGCCAGCACCCTCCCGGGACGGACTAATGAAAAACTGTTTTTT
NA,NA,16,TRBV6-6,TRBJ2-1,CASSYSIRPTNNEQFF,TGTGCCAGCAGTTACTCGATTCGTCCTACAAACAATGAGCAGTTCTTC
few,TRBD1,15,TRBV9,TRBJ2-7,CASSAQGALFYEQYF,TGTGCCAGCAGCGCACAGGGGGCCCTCTTCTACGAGCAGTACTTC
NA,NA,15,TRBV7-2,TRBJ2-7,CASSLLLPGPYEQYF,TGTGCCAGCAGCTTACTACTCCCCGGTCCCTACGAGCAGTACTTC
few,TRBD2,16,TRBV9,TRBJ2-3,CASSVTGLASTDTQYF,TGTGCCAGCAGCGTAACCGGACTAGCTAGCACAGATACGCAGTATTTT
few,TRBD1,15,TRBV7-9,TRBJ1-4,CASSLATGVNEKLFF,TGTGCCAGCAGCTTAGCAACAGGGGTTAATGAAAAACTGTTTTTT
NA,TRBD2,16,TRBV9,TRBJ2-3,CASSVGGSGSTDTQYF,TGTGCCAGCAGCGTAGGCGGTAGCGGGAGCACAGATACGCAGTATTTT
NA,NA,15,TRBV10-3,TRBJ2-7,CAISEGLRRNYEQYF,TGTGCCATCAGTGAGGGACTCCGACGGAACTACGAGCAGTACTTC
few,TRBD1,14,TRBV27,TRBJ1-1,CASSPGTGNTEAFF,TGTGCCAGCAGTCCCGGGACAGGGAACACTGAAGCTTTCTTT
many,NA,14,TRBV2,TRBJ2-4,CASKAGTNWNIQYF,TGTGCCAGCAAGGCCGGGACCAACTGGAACATTCAGTACTTC
NA,NA,16,TRBV5-4,TRBJ2-7,CASSLGGRGPSYEQYF,TGTGCCAGCAGCTTGGGGGGCAGGGGCCCCTCCTACGAGCAGTACTTC
NA,TRBD1,14,TRBV7-9,TRBJ2-2,CASQTTGGTGELFF,TGTGCCAGCCAGACGACAGGGGGGACCGGGGAGCTGTTTTTT
few,TRBD1,14,TRBV5-1,TRBJ2-1,CASSLADRGNEQFF,TGCGCCAGCAGCTTGGCTGACAGGGGAAATGAGCAGTTCTTC
few,NA,15,TRBV19,TRBJ2-7,CASTPRPGVTYEQYF,TGTGCCAGTACCCCGAGGCCGGGAGTGACCTACGAGCAGTACTTC
NA,NA,15,TRBV19,TRBJ1-1,CASSTGTVMNTEAFF,TGTGCCAGTAGTACTGGGACGGTGATGAACACTGAAGCTTTCTTT
few,TRBD2,15,TRBV7-2,TRBJ2-7,CASSLKAGVSYEQYF,TGTGCCAGCAGCTTAAAGGCGGGAGTCTCCTACGAGCAGTACTTC
NA,TRBD1,14,TRBV29-1,TRBJ1-1,CSAGQALSFTEAFF,TGCAGCGCGGGACAGGCCTTAAGTTTCACTGAAGCTTTCTTT
NA,NA,14,TRBV19,TRBJ2-1,CASSTGKVSNEQFF,TGTGCCAGTAGTACGGGGAAGGTTAGTAATGAGCAGTTCTTC
NA,TRBD1,15,TRBV9,TRBJ2-7,CASSVAGTGIYEQYF,TGTGCCAGCAGCGTTGCCGGGACAGGGATTTACGAGCAGTACTTC
NA,TRBD1,15,TRBV28,TRBJ2-1,CASRAPGQRNNEQFF,TGTGCCAGCAGGGCCCCGGGACAGAGGAACAATGAGCAGTTCTTC
NA,NA,13,TRBV7-2,TRBJ2-6,CASNRPGANVLTF,TGTGCCAGCAACAGGCCTGGGGCCAACGTCCTGACTTTC
few,NA,14,TRBV19,TRBJ2-2,CASTRMGDTGELFF,TGTGCCAGTACAAGGATGGGGGACACCGGGGAGCTGTTTTTT
NA,NA,17,TRBV7-9,TRBJ2-7,CASSPSTRAPRVGEQYF,TGTGCCAGCAGCCCTAGTACGCGGGCCCCAAGGGTAGGCGAGCAGTACTTC
NA,NA,15,TRBV7-3,TRBJ2-2,CASSLTYRHTGELFF,TGTGCCAGCAGCTTAACGTACAGGCACACCGGGGAGCTGTTTTTT
few,NA,13,TRBV15,TRBJ2-3,CATSRGGLDTQYF,TGTGCCACCAGCAGAGGGGGCTTAGATACGCAGTATTTT
few,NA,17,TRBV27,TRBJ2-1,CASSRSGVAFSYNEQFF,TGTGCCAGCAGTCGGTCTGGGGTGGCATTCTCCTACAATGAGCAGTTCTTC
few,NA,15,TRBV9,TRBJ2-3,CASSIPEVGTDTQYF,TGTGCCAGCAGCATTCCCGAGGTTGGCACAGATACGCAGTATTTT
few,NA,14,TRBV7-9,TRBJ1-3,CASSFGTAGNTIYF,TGTGCCAGCAGCTTTGGGACGGCTGGAAACACCATATATTTT
many,NA,16,TRBV28,TRBJ2-3,CASRLSHRASTDTQYF,TGTGCCAGCAGGTTATCTCACAGGGCCTCCACAGATACGCAGTATTTT
NA,NA,12,TRBV5-1,TRBJ1-2,CASSRGDSGYTF,TGCGCCAGCAGCCGAGGGGATTCCGGCTACACCTTC
few,NA,15,TRBV6-6,TRBJ2-7,CASSPNKLRADEQYF,TGTGCCAGCAGTCCCAACAAGCTGAGGGCTGACGAGCAGTACTTC